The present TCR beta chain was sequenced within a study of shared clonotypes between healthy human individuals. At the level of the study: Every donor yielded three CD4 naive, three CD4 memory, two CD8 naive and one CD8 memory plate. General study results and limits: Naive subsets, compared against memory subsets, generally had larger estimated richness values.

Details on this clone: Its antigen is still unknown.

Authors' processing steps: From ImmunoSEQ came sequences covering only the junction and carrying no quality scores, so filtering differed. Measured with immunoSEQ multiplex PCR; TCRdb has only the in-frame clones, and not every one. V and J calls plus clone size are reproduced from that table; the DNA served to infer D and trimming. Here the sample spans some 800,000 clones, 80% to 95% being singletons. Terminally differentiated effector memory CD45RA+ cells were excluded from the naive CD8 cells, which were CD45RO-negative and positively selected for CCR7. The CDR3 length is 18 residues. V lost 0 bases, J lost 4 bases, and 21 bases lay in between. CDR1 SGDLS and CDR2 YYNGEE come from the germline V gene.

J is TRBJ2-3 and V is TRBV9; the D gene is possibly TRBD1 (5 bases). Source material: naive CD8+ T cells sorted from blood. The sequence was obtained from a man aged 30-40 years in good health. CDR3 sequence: CASSVAYDLGEDADTQYF. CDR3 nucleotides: TGTGCCAGCAGCGTAGCCTACGATCTAGGGGAAGACGCAGATACGCAGTATTTT. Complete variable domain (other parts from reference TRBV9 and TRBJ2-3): DSGVTQTPKHLITATGQRVTLRCSPRSGDLSVYWYQQSLDQGLQFLIQYYNGEERAKGNILERFSAQQFPDLHSELNLSSLELGDSALYFCASSVAYDLGEDADTQYFGPGTRLTVL.